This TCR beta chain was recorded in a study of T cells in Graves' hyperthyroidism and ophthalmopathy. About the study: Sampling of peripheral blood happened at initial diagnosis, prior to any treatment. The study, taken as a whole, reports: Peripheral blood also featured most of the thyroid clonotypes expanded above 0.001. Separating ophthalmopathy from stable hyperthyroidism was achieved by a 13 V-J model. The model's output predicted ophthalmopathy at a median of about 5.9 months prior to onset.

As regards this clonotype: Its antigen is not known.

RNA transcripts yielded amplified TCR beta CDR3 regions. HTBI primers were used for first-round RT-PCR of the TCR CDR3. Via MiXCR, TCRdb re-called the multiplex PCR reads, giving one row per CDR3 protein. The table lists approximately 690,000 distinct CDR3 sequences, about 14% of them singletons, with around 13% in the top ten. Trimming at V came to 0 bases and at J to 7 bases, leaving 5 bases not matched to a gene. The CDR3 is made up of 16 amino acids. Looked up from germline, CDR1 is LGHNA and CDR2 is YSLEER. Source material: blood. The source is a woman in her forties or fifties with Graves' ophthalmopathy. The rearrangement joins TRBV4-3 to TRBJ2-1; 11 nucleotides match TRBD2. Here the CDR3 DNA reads TGCGCCAGCAGCCAAGACCTGACTAGCGGGAATAATGAGCAGTTCTTC. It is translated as CASSQDLTSGNNEQFF.